These T cell receptor beta chains were read from a single sample in a study of blood T cell repertoires in COVID-19. Sequenced by immunoSEQ multiplex PCR; TCRdb stores in-frame clones only, minus some. The table has fewer than 350,000 clones, roughly 89% seen once; the top ten hold 1.5% to 2%. The sequencing sample was made of PBMCs or T cells enriched from blood (not recorded which). These receptors were collected from a woman aged 40 to 55 who had recovered from COVID-19. CDR3s include the opening cysteine and the closing phenylalanine or tryptophan. Fields, in order: clone size, J gene, D gene, V gene, CDR3 DNA, CDR3 protein. A D gene is named only where the DNA matches it firmly. Rows may omit the clone size; those that give it use once, few, many or a size class.

abundance: NA
j_gene: TRBJ2-2
d_gene: NA
v_gene: TRBV24-1
CDR3nt: TGTGCCACCAGTGACCCAACACGATCCGGGGAGCTGTTTTTT
CDR3aa: CATSDPTRSGELFF

abundance: NA
j_gene: TRBJ1-5
d_gene: TRBD1
v_gene: TRBV19
CDR3nt: TGTGCCAGTAGTATGGGACAGTGGGTTCTGGCCCAGCATTTT
CDR3aa: CASSMGQWVLAQHF

abundance: NA
j_gene: TRBJ1-4
d_gene: TRBD1
v_gene: TRBV15
CDR3nt: TGTGCCACCAGCAGAGGACAGGGCCGCACTAATGAAAAACTGTTTTTT
CDR3aa: CATSRGQGRTNEKLFF

abundance: NA
j_gene: TRBJ2-1
d_gene: TRBD1
v_gene: TRBV7-8
CDR3nt: TGTGCCAGCAGCCAGACCGGGACAGGGGGCGTCGGGCAGTTCTTC
CDR3aa: CASSQTGTGGVGQFF

abundance: NA
j_gene: TRBJ2-7
d_gene: TRBD2
v_gene: TRBV18
CDR3nt: TGTGCCAGCTCACCAGCAGTTCCTAGCGGCTCCTACGAGCAGTACTTC
CDR3aa: CASSPAVPSGSYEQYF

abundance: NA
j_gene: TRBJ1-5
d_gene: NA
v_gene: TRBV27
CDR3nt: TGTGCCAGCTCAAAATCTTCACAGGGTAATCAGCCCCAGCATTTT
CDR3aa: CASSKSSQGNQPQHF

abundance: NA
j_gene: TRBJ1-6
d_gene: NA
v_gene: TRBV18
CDR3nt: TGTGCCAGCTCAGGGCGCTCCTATAATTCACCCCTCCACTTT
CDR3aa: CASSGRSYNSPLHF

abundance: NA
j_gene: TRBJ1-2
d_gene: NA
v_gene: TRBV4-2
CDR3nt: TGTGCCAGCAGCCAAACTAGCGTTAAAGATCCTGTGGGCTACACCTTC
CDR3aa: CASSQTSVKDPVGYTF

abundance: NA
j_gene: TRBJ1-3
d_gene: TRBD1
v_gene: TRBV7-2
CDR3nt: TGTGCCAGCAGCTTAGGGCCGGGACAGCCTTTAAACACCATATATTTT
CDR3aa: CASSLGPGQPLNTIYF

abundance: NA
j_gene: TRBJ1-1
d_gene: NA
v_gene: TRBV11-2
CDR3nt: TGTGCCAGCAGCTTAATTGGTGCGTCGATGAACACTGAAGCTTTCTTT
CDR3aa: CASSLIGASMNTEAFF

abundance: few
j_gene: TRBJ1-2
d_gene: NA
v_gene: TRBV5-1
CDR3nt: TGCGCCAGCAGCCCCGGGGTGGCCTATGGCTACACCTTC
CDR3aa: CASSPGVAYGYTF

abundance: NA
j_gene: TRBJ2-1
d_gene: NA
v_gene: TRBV4-1
CDR3nt: TGCGCCAGCAGCCGAGACCATAGCGGACGTTCCTACAATGAGCAGTTCTTC
CDR3aa: CASSRDHSGRSYNEQFF

abundance: NA
j_gene: TRBJ2-7
d_gene: NA
v_gene: TRBV18
CDR3nt: TGTGCCAGCTCCCTCCTGGCGGGGGCCTTGGGAACGCAGTACTTC
CDR3aa: CASSLLAGALGTQYF

abundance: NA
j_gene: TRBJ1-1
d_gene: NA
v_gene: TRBV7-2
CDR3nt: TGTGCCAGCAGCTGGAGTCAGGGCACTGAAGCTTTCTTT
CDR3aa: CASSWSQGTEAFF

abundance: NA
j_gene: TRBJ1-2
d_gene: TRBD1
v_gene: TRBV5-1
CDR3nt: TGCGCCAGCAGCCCCGGACAGGCCCAATCCGGCTACACCTTC
CDR3aa: CASSPGQAQSGYTF

abundance: NA
j_gene: TRBJ1-1
d_gene: TRBD1
v_gene: TRBV19
CDR3nt: TGTGCCAGTACCTTGGACAGGGGGAACACTGAAGCTTTCTTT
CDR3aa: CASTLDRGNTEAFF

abundance: NA
j_gene: TRBJ1-2
d_gene: TRBD1
v_gene: TRBV5-6
CDR3nt: TGTGCCAGCAGCAGCCGGGACAGGGAGGAGTATGGCTACACCTTC
CDR3aa: CASSSRDREEYGYTF

abundance: NA
j_gene: TRBJ2-3
d_gene: NA
v_gene: TRBV14
CDR3nt: TGTGCCAGCAGCCAAGGGGTGGCGGGGCTCACAGATACGCAGTATTTT
CDR3aa: CASSQGVAGLTDTQYF

abundance: NA
j_gene: TRBJ2-3
d_gene: TRBD1
v_gene: TRBV7-9
CDR3nt: TGTGCCAGCAGCGCAGGGGGCCCGCAGTATTTT
CDR3aa: CASSAGGPQYF

abundance: NA
j_gene: TRBJ2-7
d_gene: TRBD2
v_gene: TRBV19
CDR3nt: TGTGCCAGTAGTACTCCGGGACTAACCTACGAGCAGTACTTC
CDR3aa: CASSTPGLTYEQYF

abundance: NA
j_gene: TRBJ2-7
d_gene: NA
v_gene: TRBV6-2/TRBV6-3
CDR3nt: TGTGCCAGCAGTTACAGGGCGGGTTCCTCCTACGAGCAGTACTTC
CDR3aa: CASSYRAGSSYEQYF

abundance: NA
j_gene: TRBJ2-3
d_gene: NA
v_gene: TRBV9
CDR3nt: TGTGCCAGCAGCCCCACGATTAGCGGCGGTACGCAGTATTTT
CDR3aa: CASSPTISGGTQYF

abundance: NA
j_gene: TRBJ1-1
d_gene: NA
v_gene: TRBV5-1
CDR3nt: TGCGCCAGCAACCGGGACACCAATACTGGCACTGAAGCTTTCTTT
CDR3aa: CASNRDTNTGTEAFF

abundance: NA
j_gene: TRBJ2-7
d_gene: NA
v_gene: TRBV30
CDR3nt: TGTGCCTGGAATGGAGGCGGGGGCATGTACGAGCAGTACTTC
CDR3aa: CAWNGGGGMYEQYF

abundance: NA
j_gene: TRBJ2-2
d_gene: TRBD2
v_gene: TRBV7-2
CDR3nt: TGTGCCAGCAGCTTCGGCCAGACTAGCGGGAGGTACACCGGGGAGCTGTTTTTT
CDR3aa: CASSFGQTSGRYTGELFF

abundance: NA
j_gene: TRBJ2-7
d_gene: TRBD1
v_gene: TRBV19
CDR3nt: TGTGCCAGTAGTTCTCCGGGACAGACCTACGAGCAGTACTTC
CDR3aa: CASSSPGQTYEQYF

abundance: NA
j_gene: TRBJ2-3
d_gene: TRBD2
v_gene: TRBV6-1
CDR3nt: TGTGCCAGCAGTGAACGGACTAGCGGGAGGGTAAACACAGATACGCAGTATTTT
CDR3aa: CASSERTSGRVNTDTQYF

abundance: once
j_gene: TRBJ1-1
d_gene: TRBD1
v_gene: TRBV25-1
CDR3nt: TGTGCCAGCAGTGATTCGTCAGGGGGTAACACTGAAGCTTTCTTT
CDR3aa: CASSDSSGGNTEAFF

abundance: NA
j_gene: TRBJ1-4
d_gene: TRBD1
v_gene: TRBV30
CDR3nt: TGTGCCTGGAAGCCCGGGACAGGGAGTGAAAAACTGTTTTTT
CDR3aa: CAWKPGTGSEKLFF

abundance: NA
j_gene: TRBJ1-3
d_gene: TRBD1
v_gene: TRBV5-4
CDR3nt: TGTGCCAGCAGTGCCGGGACAGCTTCTGGAAACACCATATATTTT
CDR3aa: CASSAGTASGNTIYF

abundance: NA
j_gene: TRBJ1-5
d_gene: NA
v_gene: TRBV19
CDR3nt: TGTGCCAGTAGTATGGGTCTTGCCAGGAGCAATCAGCCCCAGCATTTT
CDR3aa: CASSMGLARSNQPQHF

abundance: NA
j_gene: TRBJ1-5
d_gene: NA
v_gene: TRBV6-1
CDR3nt: TGTGCCAGCAGTGAATCTATTATGGACAATAGCAATCAGCCCCAGCATTTT
CDR3aa: CASSESIMDNSNQPQHF

abundance: NA
j_gene: TRBJ1-1
d_gene: NA
v_gene: TRBV4-1
CDR3nt: TGCGCCAGCAGCCGCTGGAGGGGCGAAATGGGTATGGCTTTCTTT
CDR3aa: CASSRWRGEMGMAFF

abundance: NA
j_gene: TRBJ2-3
d_gene: TRBD2
v_gene: TRBV3-1/TRBV3-2
CDR3nt: TGTGCCAGCAGCCCGGGGGGAGTCCGAACAGATACGCAGTATTTT
CDR3aa: CASSPGGVRTDTQYF